The 10 T cell receptor beta chains below were found in one sample sequenced in a study of blood T cell repertoires in COVID-19. Libraries were prepared by immunoSEQ multiplex PCR; TCRdb keeps only in-frame clonotypes and omits some of them. The sample has around 330,000 clones; roughly nine tenths are singletons. The specimen sequenced was PBMCs or T cells enriched from blood (not recorded which). The receptors come from a man aged 55 to 70 who had recovered from COVID-19.

The chain joins TRBV7-6 to TRBJ2-6; TRBD2 agrees at 8 bases. Germline CDR1 and CDR2: SGHVS and FNYEAQ. There are 16 residues in the CDR3. V trimming: 8 bases; J trimming: 2 bases; junction bases outside the gene matches: 8. CDR3 residues: CASRRLTSAGANVLTF. CDR3 DNA sequence: TGTGCCAGCCGACGACTGACTAGCGCTGGGGCCAACGTCCTGACTTTC. Supplemented by reference TRBV7-6 and TRBJ2-6, the full variable domain reads GAGVSQSPRYKVTKRGQDVALRCDPISGHVSLYWYRQALGQGPEFLTYFNYEAQQDKSGLPNDRFSAERPEGSISTLTIQRTEQRDSAMYRCASRRLTSAGANVLTFGAGSRLTVL.

V is TRBV5-6 and J is TRBJ1-5, with a tentative D call TRBD1 (6 bases). CDR3 length equals 14 residues. V lost 4 bases and J 3 bases, leaving 11 bases between the germline ends. Germline assignment: CDR1 SGHDT and CDR2 YYEEEE. The CDR3 spells CASSIHRDNQPQHF. In nucleotides, the CDR3 is TGTGCCAGCAGCATCCACAGGGACAATCAGCCCCAGCATTTT.

V usage is TRBV18 and J usage is TRBJ2-7, with 8 bases lining up with TRBD2. V trimming: 4 bases; J trimming: 7 bases; junction bases outside the gene matches: 18. Germline CDR1 is KGHSH and CDR2 is LQKENI. The CDR3 spans 17 residues. The CDR3 here is CASSRPQVSGGPGEQYF. The CDR3 nucleotides read TGTGCCAGCTCACGCCCACAGGTCTCGGGAGGGCCGGGGGAGCAGTACTTC. Together with reference TRBV18 and TRBJ2-7, the CDR3 gives the full variable domain: NAGVMQNPRHLVRRRGQEARLRCSPMKGHSHVYWYRQLPEEGLKFMVYLQKENIIDESGMPKERFSAEFPKEGPSILRIQQVVRGDSAAYFCASSRPQVSGGPGEQYFGPGTRLTVT.

This clone has just one count. The sample carries other DNA sequences with the same CDR3. The rearrangement links TRBV5-4 to TRBJ1-1, with D uncertain. Between the trimmed V and J ends, which lost 3 bases and 4 bases, there was a span of 10 bases. This CDR3 comprises 13 residues. In germline, CDR1 is SGHNT, CDR2 YYREEE (reference sequence). CDR3 sequence reads: CASSSAERTEAFF. CDR3 nucleotides: TGTGCCAGCAGCTCTGCAGAACGCACTGAAGCTTTCTTT. The variable domain in full, completed from reference TRBV5-4 and TRBJ1-1, reads ETGVTQSPTHLIKTRGQQVTLRCSSQSGHNTVSWYQQALGQGPQFIFQYYREEENGRGNFPPRFSGLQFPNYSSELNVNALELDDSALYLCASSSAERTEAFFGQGTRLTVV.

The chain is built from TRBV12-3 or TRBV12-4 and TRBJ1-3; 8 nucleotides match TRBD1. The CDR3 runs to 13 residues. With V trimmed by 5 bases and J by 14 bases, 11 bases remained unmatched. For the CDR3, the DNA is TGTGCCAGCAGTCCCCTCGGACAGGGTTCCCTATATTTT. It translates to CASSPLGQGSLYF.

This CDR3 is CALLGGGYGYTF. The CDR3 coding sequence is TGTGCCTTGTTGGGGGGAGGCTATGGCTACACCTTC. This sequence joins TRBV30 and TRBJ1-2; D may be TRBD1 (5 bases). The CDR3 has 12 residues. CDR1 and CDR2 (germline): GTSNPN, SVGIG (reference sequence). The germline V and J ends were trimmed by 7 bases and 4 bases, with 13 bases remaining between them.

V gene TRBV3-1 (or the pseudogene TRBV3-2) combines with J gene TRBJ1-5, with 7 positions matching TRBD1. Germline V gives CDR1 LGHDT, CDR2 YNNKEL (reference sequence). This CDR3 has 15 amino acids. The ends lost 6 bases at V and 3 bases at J; junction bases unmatched: 8. CDR3 loop: CASRPGQHSNQPQHF. The CDR3 DNA is TGTGCCAGCAGACCGGGACAGCACTCCAATCAGCCCCAGCATTTT.

The J gene is TRBJ2-4, the V gene TRBV5-1, with D perhaps matching TRBD2 (6 bases). Germline CDR1 is SGHRS and CDR2 is YFSETQ. Deletions cut 5 bases from V and 1 base from J, with 16 bases between. This CDR3 is built from 16 residues. CDR3 residues: CASRTQEGSAKNIQYF. CDR3 DNA: TGCGCCAGCAGGACCCAGGAGGGTTCTGCCAAAAACATTCAGTACTTC.

The chain has TRBV21-1 and TRBJ1-5. TRBV21-1 represents a pseudogene. This CDR3 is built from 16 residues. The CDR3 region has the DNA TGTGCCAGCAGCCCTACGGTAAGTCTCGCAAATCAGCCCCAGCATTTT. Its protein product is CASSPTVSLANQPQHF.

This chain links TRBV18 with TRBJ2-5, with a tentative D call TRBD1 (6 bases). The V gene's germline CDR1 is KGHSH and CDR2 LQKENI. This CDR3 contains 16 residues. The V end was cut by 2 bases, the J end by 2 bases, with 15 bases between. The CDR3 sequence: CASSPRTASLQETQYF. The CDR3 DNA sequence: TGTGCCAGCTCACCAAGGACAGCGTCCTTGCAAGAGACCCAGTACTTC. Full variable domain (outside the CDR3, taken from reference TRBV18 and TRBJ2-5): NAGVMQNPRHLVRRRGQEARLRCSPMKGHSHVYWYRQLPEEGLKFMVYLQKENIIDESGMPKERFSAEFPKEGPSILRIQQVVRGDSAAYFCASSPRTASLQETQYFGPGTRLLVL.